Presented here are 8 T cell receptor beta chains from one specimen sequenced in a study of blood T cell repertoires in COVID-19 (TCRdb year 2020). The library was generated by the immunoSEQ multiplex PCR assay. TCRdb carries this immuneACCESS record with in-frame sequences only. Its versions omit some clonotypes, under half of them owing to an unresolved V gene in the studies checked, with the rest unexplained. Within this sample are 200,000 to 250,000 clones, with approximately 90% of them counted one time only. The leading ten clones occupy just over 2.5% of the sample. The sequenced sample consisted of PBMCs or T cells enriched from blood (not recorded which). The receptors derive from a woman in her 30s who had recovered from COVID-19.

The rearrangement uses TRBV5-1 and TRBJ1-1; D may be TRBD1 (5 bases). Trimming stripped 4 bases from V and 2 bases from J, with 18 bases between. Looked up from germline, CDR1 is SGHRS and CDR2 is YFSETQ. The CDR3 contains 16 residues. CDR3 region: CASSPRNSGGNTEAFF. The CDR3 DNA reads as TGCGCCAGCAGCCCCCGGAATAGCGGGGGTAACACTGAAGCTTTCTTT.

The chain carries TRBV11-2 and TRBJ1-1; the match to TRBD1 covers 9 bases. J was trimmed by 11 bases and V by 8 bases; bases with no gene match: 12. The CDR3 runs to 13 residues. Germline-derived CDR1 and CDR2 are SGHAT and FQNNGV. CDR3 in amino acids: CASSRGGQGLAFF. The CDR3 DNA follows: TGTGCCAGCTCTCGGGGGGGACAGGGTTTGGCTTTCTTT.

This clone has a single count. The gene calls are TRBV5-4 and TRBJ2-3, with TRBD1 as a possible D gene (6 bases). Trimming pared 3 bases from V and 2 bases from J, leaving 10 bases between. Germline V gene sequence: CDR1 SGHNT, CDR2 YYREEE (reference sequence). The CDR3 consists of 14 residues. The CDR3 DNA reads TGTGCCAGCAGCTCGGACAGACTCACAGATACGCAGTATTTT. This codes for CASSSDRLTDTQYF.

The J gene is TRBJ1-1, the V gene TRBV4-1, with D maybe TRBD1 (6 bases). V was clipped by 1 base and J by 4 bases, with 25 bases between them. The CDR3 contains 19 residues. The germline V gene encodes CDR1 MGHRA and CDR2 YSYEKL. CDR3 sequence reads: CASSQGFGGAAGLTTEAFF. The CDR3 DNA follows: TGCGCCAGCAGCCAAGGATTCGGGGGGGCGGCAGGGTTGACCACTGAAGCTTTCTTT.

The V gene is TRBV14, the J gene TRBJ2-1, with D possibly TRBD2 on 5 matching bases. V was clipped by 4 bases and J by 4 bases, with 5 bases between them. Germline V gene sequence: CDR1 SGHDN, CDR2 FVKESK. The CDR3 extends over 12 amino acids. CDR3 sequence: CASSPGYNEQFF. Written as DNA, the CDR3 is TGTGCCAGCAGCCCGGGGTACAATGAGCAGTTCTTC. The variable domain in full, completed from reference TRBV14 and TRBJ2-1, reads EAGVTQFPSHSVIEKGQTVTLRCDPISGHDNLYWYRRVMGKEIKFLLHFVKESKQDESGMPNNRFLAERTGGTYSTLKVQPAELEDSGVYFCASSPGYNEQFFGPGTRLTVL.

This clone appeared a few times. DNA of the CDR3: TGCGCCAGCAGCCAAGATCCGGGACTTACGAGCTCTGGGGCCAACGTCCTGACTTTC. Translating gives CASSQDPGLTSSGANVLTF. J is TRBJ2-6 and V is TRBV4-1, with D possibly matching TRBD2 (6 bases). Trimming removed 0 bases from V and 0 bases from J, with 15 bases in between. CDR1 and CDR2 (germline): MGHRA, YSYEKL. The CDR3 contains 19 residues.

V is TRBV7-8 and J is TRBJ2-5; 7 nucleotides match TRBD2. The CDR3 has 18 amino acids. The ends lost 4 bases at V and 7 bases at J; junction bases unmatched: 21. Looked up from germline, CDR1 is SGHVS and CDR2 is FQNEAQ. This chain's CDR3 is CASSYYPGPGGIRPTQYF. CDR3 sequence (DNA): TGTGCCAGCAGCTACTATCCGGGACCGGGAGGTATCCGTCCGACCCAGTACTTC.

The chain combines TRBV21-1 with TRBJ2-7; TRBD1 reflects the table's D call only, with no check against the DNA. TRBV21-1 is annotated as a pseudogene. This CDR3 comprises 15 residues. CDR3 sequence (DNA): TGTGCCAGCAGCGATCGGGACAGGGGGCTCTACGAGCAGTACTTC. It encodes CASSDRDRGLYEQYF.